Ten or more counts support the clone carrying this T cell receptor beta chain. Its antigen remains unknown. This sample is part of a study of Graves' ophthalmopathy and Graves' hyperthyroidism. RNA transcripts provided the template for amplifying TCR beta CDR3 regions. In the first round, RT-PCR was carried out with HTBI primers, and a multiplex PCR formed the second round. Via MiXCR, TCRdb re-called the multiplex PCR reads, giving one row per CDR3 protein. The sample comprises a few hundred thousand distinct CDR3 sequences, roughly 15% of which are singletons, and 5.5% to 7% rests with the top ten. General observations from the study: Blood also harbored most expanded thyroid clonotypes above 0.001 frequency.

No progression to ophthalmopathy over 18 months defined stable hyperthyroidism. Lactation, pregnancy, uncontrolled infections and other autoimmune diseases were all grounds for excluding patients. Patients were diagnosed from clinical symptoms, serum thyroxine, TRAb, thyroid ultrasound and orbital computed tomography. Sequenced input: peripheral blood. The sequence was collected from a woman aged 18-29 years with stable Graves' hyperthyroidism.

CDR3 residues: CASGDRGQETQYF. CDR3 bases: TGTGCCAGCGGGGACAGGGGCCAAGAGACCCAGTACTTC. V usage is TRBV6-5 and J usage is TRBJ2-5, with 10 positions matching TRBD1. Germline values: CDR1 MNHEY, CDR2 SVGAGI. This CDR3 is 13 amino acids long. The V gene end was trimmed by 8 bases and the J gene end by 1 base; junction bases not matched to a gene: 1.